This TCR beta chain was retrieved from a study of blood T cells in healthy people across ages. Points from the study as a whole: Per-million-T-cell TCR beta diversity fell roughly linearly with age.

On this clonotype: Antigen unknown.

CDR1 and CDR2 (germline): SGHRS, YFSETQ. The trim removed 1 base at V and 4 bases at J, leaving 6 bases unmatched. The CDR3 runs 18 residues. Alongside a J-beta primer mix, a sample-barcoded 5' primer served in a second PCR lasting about 6 to 12 cycles. A template-switch adaptor with 12 random nucleotides tagged each cDNA molecule. TCRdb reprocessed the 5' RACE reads with MiXCR, giving one entry per CDR3 protein. In the table there are around 1,800,000 distinct CDR3 sequences, about two fifths of which are singletons. This sequence joins TRBV5-1 and TRBJ2-3, with TRBD2 identical over 16 bases. The material sequenced was blood. The origin of this receptor is a human donor in good health. CDR3 DNA sequence: TGCGCCAGCAGCTTGAATCCGGGACTAGCGGGGGGGGCAGATACGCAGTATTTT. Its protein is CASSLNPGLAGGADTQYF.